The clone carrying this T cell receptor (beta chain) showed up just once. This specimen comes from a study of CDR3 diversity in severe acne. This CDR3 is 12 amino acids long. V gave up 11 bases and J gave up 0 bases, with 10 bases separating them. Germline CDR1 reads SNHLY; CDR2 reads FYNNEI. TCRdb re-derived calls from the PCR reads in MiXCR, one entry per CDR3 protein. The profile shows fewer than 100,000 distinct CDR3 sequences, around 49% of them singletons. V usage is TRBV2 and J usage is TRBJ1-1; D ambiguous. This clonotype was sampled from a male donor in good health, without acne. Source material: blood. The DNA of the CDR3 is TGTGCCGGCAACTTTATGAACACTGAAGCTTTCTTT. Translation: CAGNFMNTEAFF.